This entry lists 4 T cell receptor beta chains sequenced from one sample in a study of shared clonotypes between healthy human individuals. The method was immunoSEQ multiplex PCR; TCRdb's version includes in-frame clones alone and lacks a portion of them. This table has a few million clones, roughly 90% appearing once. Sequencing was performed on naive CD4+ T cells from PBMCs. Sample subset: CD45RA+ positively selected. These receptors came from a young man in good health. Some clones in this sample may be carry-over from other donors' samples.

This clone came up once. Within the sample, other DNA sequences also encode this same CDR3. The chain links TRBV18 to TRBJ2-5; tentatively, D is TRBD2 (6 bases). The CDR3 extends over 13 amino acids. The germline gives CDR1 KGHSH, CDR2 LQKENI. V was shortened by 6 bases and J by 1 base, with 9 bases between the two germline ends. The CDR3 coding sequence is TGTGCCAGCTCGTCCGGGAGCCAAGAGACCCAGTACTTC. Its translation: CASSSGSQETQYF.

The chain is built from TRBV7-8 and TRBJ2-1; the match to TRBD2 covers 7 bases. This CDR3 has 14 residues. Germline trimming cut 7 bases from V and 4 bases from J; bases unmatched to any gene: 7. Germline CDR1 and CDR2: SGHVS and FQNEAQ. CDR3 in DNA: TGTGCCAGCACCCGGCGGGAGACATACAATGAGCAGTTCTTC. It specifies CASTRRETYNEQFF.

The V call is TRBV11-2, the J call TRBJ2-1, with 8 bases that match TRBD2. From germline, CDR1 is SGHAT and CDR2 FQNNGV. V lost 3 bases, J lost 2 bases, and 3 bases stayed unmatched. The CDR3 runs to 15 residues. CDR3 in DNA: TGTGCCAGCAGCTTCGGGGGGGGCGCCTACAATGAGCAGTTCTTC. It is translated as CASSFGGGAYNEQFF. The entire variable domain, with the rest obtained from reference TRBV11-2 and TRBJ2-1, is as follows: EAGVAQSPRYKIIEKRQSVAFWCNPISGHATLYWYQQILGQGPKLLIQFQNNGVVDDSQLPKDRFSAERLKGVDSTLKIQPAKLEDSAVYLCASSFGGGAYNEQFFGPGTRLTVL.

The chain recombines TRBV27 with TRBJ1-1, with D perhaps matching TRBD1 (6 bases). This CDR3 has 14 residues. The germline CDR1 and CDR2 sequences are MNHEY and SMNVEV (reference sequence). V lost 0 bases to trimming and J lost 11 bases, with 16 bases between them. DNA of the CDR3: TGTGCCAGCAGTTTATCCCGGGTGGCAGGGGAGGCTTTCTTT. Amino acid sequence: CASSLSRVAGEAFF.